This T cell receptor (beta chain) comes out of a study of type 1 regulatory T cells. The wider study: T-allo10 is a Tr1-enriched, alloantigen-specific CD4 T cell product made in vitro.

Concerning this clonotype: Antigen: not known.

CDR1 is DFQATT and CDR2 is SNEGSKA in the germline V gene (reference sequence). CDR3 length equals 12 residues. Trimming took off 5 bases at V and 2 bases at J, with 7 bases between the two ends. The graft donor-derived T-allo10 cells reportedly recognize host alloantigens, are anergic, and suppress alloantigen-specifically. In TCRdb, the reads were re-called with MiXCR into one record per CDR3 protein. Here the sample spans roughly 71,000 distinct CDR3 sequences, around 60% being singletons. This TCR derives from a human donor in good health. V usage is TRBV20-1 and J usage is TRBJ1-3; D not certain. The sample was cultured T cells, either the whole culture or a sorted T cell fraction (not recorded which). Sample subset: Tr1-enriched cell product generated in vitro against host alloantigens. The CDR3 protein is CSASQTGNTIYF. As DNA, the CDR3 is TGCAGTGCTTCCCAAACTGGAAACACCATATATTTT.